This entry is about one T cell receptor (beta chain). Its target is unknown. The sequenced template was cDNA made from the entire isolated RNA. Repertoires were generated with immunoSEQ multiplex PCR, while TCRdb's copy carries only in-frame clones and drops some. This sample has hundreds of thousands of clones, with around an eighth found just once. This entry comes from a study of beta chain features in type 1 diabetes. Overall study results and limits: Any PCR bias toward short templates would affect both groups alike. In type 1 diabetes patients, VDJ junctions had fewer insertions; deletions at these junctions were more frequent. Significant though moderate, a shortening of TCRB CDR3s appeared in all four CD4+ subsets of Type 1 diabetes patients.

The germline V gene has CDR1 ENHRY and CDR2 SYGVKD. The CDR3 runs 13 residues. V lost 10 bases and J lost 5, with 17 bases in between. The receptor's source is a man aged 18 to 30 with type 1 diabetes. The chain joins TRBV10-3 to TRBJ1-1; TRBD1 is a possible D gene (6 bases). Sequencing was carried out using naive CD4+ T cells from blood. The CDR3 DNA reads as TGTGCCACCGCCGGGGGAGGGGGGACTGAAGCTTTCTTT. The encoded protein is CATAGGGGTEAFF.